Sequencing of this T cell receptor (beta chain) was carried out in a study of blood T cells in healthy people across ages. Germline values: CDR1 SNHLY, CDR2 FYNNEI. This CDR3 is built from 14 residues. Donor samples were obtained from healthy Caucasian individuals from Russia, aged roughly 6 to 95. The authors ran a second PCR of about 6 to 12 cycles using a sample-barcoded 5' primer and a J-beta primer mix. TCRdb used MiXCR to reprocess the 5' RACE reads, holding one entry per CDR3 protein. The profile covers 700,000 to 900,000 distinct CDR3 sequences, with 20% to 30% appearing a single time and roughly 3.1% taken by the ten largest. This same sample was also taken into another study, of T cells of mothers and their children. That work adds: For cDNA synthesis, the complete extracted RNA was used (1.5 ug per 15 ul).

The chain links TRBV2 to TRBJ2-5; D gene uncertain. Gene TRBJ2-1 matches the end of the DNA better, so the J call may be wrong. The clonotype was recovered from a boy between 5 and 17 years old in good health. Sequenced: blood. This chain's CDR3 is CASSPIPLDNEQFF. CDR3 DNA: TGTGCCAGCAGTCCCATACCCCTGGACAATGAGCAGTTCTTC.